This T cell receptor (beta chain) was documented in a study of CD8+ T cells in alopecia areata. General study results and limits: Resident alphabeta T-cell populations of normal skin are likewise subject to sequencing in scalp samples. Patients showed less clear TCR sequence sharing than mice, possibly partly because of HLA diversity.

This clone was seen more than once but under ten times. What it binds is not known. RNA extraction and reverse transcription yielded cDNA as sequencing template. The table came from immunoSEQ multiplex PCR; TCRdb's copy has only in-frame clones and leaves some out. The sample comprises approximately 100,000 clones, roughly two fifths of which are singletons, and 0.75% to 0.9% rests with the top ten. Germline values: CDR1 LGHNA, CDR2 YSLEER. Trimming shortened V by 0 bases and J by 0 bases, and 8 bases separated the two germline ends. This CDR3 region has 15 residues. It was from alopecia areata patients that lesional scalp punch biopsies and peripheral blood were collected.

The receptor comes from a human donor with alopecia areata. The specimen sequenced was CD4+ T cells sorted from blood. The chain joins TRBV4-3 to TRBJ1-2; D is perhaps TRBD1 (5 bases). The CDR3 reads CASSQETGPNYGYTF. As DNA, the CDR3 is TGCGCCAGCAGCCAAGAAACAGGACCTAACTATGGCTACACCTTC.